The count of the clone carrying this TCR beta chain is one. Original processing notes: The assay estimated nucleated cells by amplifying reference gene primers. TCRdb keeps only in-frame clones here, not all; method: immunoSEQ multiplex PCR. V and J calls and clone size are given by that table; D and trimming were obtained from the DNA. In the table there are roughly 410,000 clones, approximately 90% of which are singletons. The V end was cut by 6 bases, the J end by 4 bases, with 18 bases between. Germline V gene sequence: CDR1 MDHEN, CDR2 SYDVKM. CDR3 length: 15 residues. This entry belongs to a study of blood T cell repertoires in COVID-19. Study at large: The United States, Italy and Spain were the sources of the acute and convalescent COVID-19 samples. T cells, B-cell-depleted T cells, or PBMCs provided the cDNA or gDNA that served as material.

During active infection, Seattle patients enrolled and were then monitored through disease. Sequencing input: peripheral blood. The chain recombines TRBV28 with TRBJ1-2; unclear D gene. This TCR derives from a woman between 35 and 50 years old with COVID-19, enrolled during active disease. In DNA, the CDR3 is TGTGCCAGCAGCCCCCGGGGATTGAGATTCTATGGCTACACCTTC. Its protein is CASSPRGLRFYGYTF.